A single sample is the source of the 14 T cell receptor beta chains below, sequenced in a study of control samples from healthy donors and cancer patients. TCRdb keeps only in-frame clones here, not all; method: immunoSEQ multiplex PCR. The table lists 71,000 or so clones, nearly 90% of them singletons. The sample taken for sequencing was PBMCs. Source of these receptors: a man between 60 and 70 years old with lung cancer.

As regards this clone: Relative to the germline gene, one junction end is altered; a read error may explain this. The sample contains more than one DNA sequence encoding this CDR3. The chain carries TRBV5-6 and TRBJ2-2, with D possibly called TRBD1 or TRBD2 (5 bases each). From germline, CDR1 is SGHDT and CDR2 YYEEEE. The CDR3 contains 15 residues. The CDR3 loop reads CASSEGRKNTGELFF. DNA for the CDR3: TGCGCCAGCTCCGAGGGGCGAAAAAACACCGGGGAGCTGTTTTTT.

The V call is TRBV30, the J call TRBJ2-7, with D unresolved. CDR1 and CDR2 (germline): GTSNPN, SVGIG (reference sequence). The germline V and J ends were trimmed by 2 bases and 6 bases, with 5 bases remaining between them. The CDR3 runs 10 residues. The CDR3 is CAWSNGEQYF. For the CDR3, the DNA is TGTGCCTGGAGTAACGGCGAGCAGTACTTC.

The J gene is TRBJ1-1, the V gene TRBV29-1, with D perhaps TRBD1 (6 bases). Germline-derived CDR1 and CDR2 are SQVTM and ANQGSEA. This CDR3 has 15 amino acids. With 8 bases removed from V and 4 bases from J, the gap between germline ends came to 23 bases. The chain's CDR3 is CSPTMGHTGGTEAFF. The CDR3 DNA sequence: TGCAGCCCCACGATGGGACATACGGGAGGCACTGAAGCTTTCTTT.

The chain has TRBV5-1 and TRBJ1-2; D unclear. The CDR3 is 15 residues long. With 3 bases removed from V and 0 bases from J, the gap between germline ends came to 12 bases. Germline V gene data show CDR1 as SGHRS and CDR2 as YFSETQ. The CDR3 here is CASSSNGPPNYGYTF. Here the CDR3 DNA reads TGCGCCAGCAGCTCAAATGGACCCCCTAACTATGGCTACACCTTC. The full variable domain, with the rest looked up from reference TRBV5-1 and TRBJ1-2, is KAGVTQTPRYLIKTRGQQVTLSCSPISGHRSVSWYQQTPGQGLQFLFEYFSETQRNKGNFPGRFSGRQFSNSRSEMNVSTLELGDSALYLCASSSNGPPNYGYTFGSGTRLTVV.

The CDR3 spells CASRLDGSEKLFF. CDR3 coding DNA: TGTGCCAGCAGGTTGGACGGTTCTGAAAAACTGTTTTTT. The gene calls are TRBV12-3 or TRBV12-4 and TRBJ1-4, with D hard to call. V lost 6 bases to trimming and J lost 7 bases, with 12 bases between them. The CDR3 has 13 amino acids.

The chain has TRBV5-1 and TRBJ2-3; D uncertain. CDR3 size: 14 residues. The germline CDR1 and CDR2 sequences are SGHRS and YFSETQ. The ends were cut back, 4 bases at V and 0 bases at J, with 9 bases in the middle. This CDR3 is CASSRGSSTDTQYF. The CDR3 DNA reads TGCGCCAGCAGCCGTGGGTCGAGCACAGATACGCAGTATTTT.

The gene calls are TRBV7-6 and TRBJ2-3; no clear D gene. Germline lookup yields CDR1 SGHVS and CDR2 FNYEAQ. This CDR3 region has 17 residues. Trimming cost V 5 bases and J 1 base, with 19 bases left between them. CDR3: CASSPPLGLYGTDTQYF. The CDR3, as DNA: TGTGCCAGCAGCCCACCACTCGGCTTGTATGGCACAGATACGCAGTATTTT.

The V call is TRBV3-1 (or the pseudogene TRBV3-2), the J call TRBJ2-2, with D unclear. The ends were cut back, 2 bases at V and 2 bases at J, with 9 bases in the middle. The germline gives CDR1 LGHDT, CDR2 YNNKEL (reference sequence). The CDR3 runs 15 residues. The CDR3 spells CASSQLGPNTGELFF. CDR3 DNA sequence: TGTGCCAGCAGCCAATTAGGGCCCAACACCGGGGAGCTGTTTTTT.

The gene calls are TRBV2 and TRBJ1-5; D gene ambiguous. V shed 2 bases and J shed 3 bases, with 11 bases lying between them. In germline, CDR1 is SNHLY, CDR2 FYNNEI. The CDR3 is 15 residues long. DNA of the CDR3: TGTGCCAGCAGTGAATTGTTAGCCTACAATCAGCCCCAGCATTTT. It is translated as CASSELLAYNQPQHF.

The chain links TRBV6-5 to TRBJ1-4; D unclear. The V end lost 0 bases, the J end lost 7 bases, and 15 bases lay between the germline ends. The CDR3 sequence is 16 residues long. Germline V gene lookup returns CDR1 MNHEY and CDR2 SVGAGI. The CDR3 DNA follows: TGTGCCAGCAGTTACTCGTCATCGGGGTTGGGTGAAAAACTGTTTTTT. Amino acid sequence: CASSYSSSGLGEKLFF.

The chain employs TRBV14 and TRBJ2-5; perhaps TRBD2 as D (5 bases). Germline CDR1 and CDR2: SGHDN and FVKESK. The CDR3 contains 14 residues. V was clipped by 0 bases and J by 5 bases, with 10 bases between them. Written as DNA, the CDR3 is TGTGCCAGCAGCCAAGATCTACTAGTCGAGACCCAGTACTTC. Translating it yields CASSQDLLVETQYF.

The chain joins TRBV6-1 to TRBJ2-7; D call uncertain. The V gene lost 3 bases and the J gene lost 3 bases, with 6 bases spanning the gap. The germline V gene has CDR1 MNHNS and CDR2 SASEGT. The CDR3 covers 12 residues. The CDR3 DNA follows: TGTGCCAGCAGTGAGCTGGGCTACGAGCAGTACGTC. Translated, it gives CASSELGYEQYV.

V gene TRBV11-2 combines with J gene TRBJ1-3; 8 bases fit TRBD1. The CDR3 is made up of 15 amino acids. The V gene's germline CDR1 is SGHAT and CDR2 FQNNGV. V dropped 5 bases and J dropped 4; count of bases not matched to a gene: 7. This chain's CDR3 is CASSPRTGTGNTIYF. In nucleotides, the CDR3 is TGTGCCAGCAGCCCGAGGACAGGGACCGGAAACACCATATATTTT.

The chain recombines TRBV7-3 with TRBJ2-2, with unresolved D. V was trimmed by 5 bases and J by 2 bases, leaving 12 bases between them. From germline, CDR1 is SGHTA and CDR2 FQGTGA. The CDR3 length is 15 residues. The CDR3 coding sequence is TGTGCCAGCAGCACCGGGCAGCCAAACACCGGGGAGCTGTTTTTT. Residues: CASSTGQPNTGELFF.